This T cell receptor (beta chain) was identified during a study of T-cell reconstitution after alpha-beta-depleted transplantation in children. This clonotype was seen ten or more times. The authors prepared the TCRbeta library with unique molecular identifiers. MiXCR, run by TCRdb on the PCR reads, gives a single entry per CDR3 protein. Among hundreds of thousands of distinct CDR3 sequences, approximately 14% were seen once, and the ten largest hold 0.79%. This clonotype was obtained from a girl aged 2 to 10 with congenital amegakaryocytic thrombocytopenia, due to receive a stem cell transplant. The sample was PBMCs, taken before TCRalphabeta/CD19-depleted stem cell transplant.

DNA of the CDR3: TGTGCCAGCAGCCGTCAGGGTTACGAGCAGTACTTC. This translates into CASSRQGYEQYF. The chain joins TRBV12-3 or TRBV12-4 to TRBJ2-7; perhaps TRBD1 as D (5 bases). This CDR3 contains 12 residues. The V end lost 6 bases, the J end lost 4 bases, and 10 bases lay between the germline ends.